The next 26 T cell receptor beta chains were all read from a single sample in a study of human T cells and chemical hapten exposure. Treatment in this sample: therapeutic diphenylcyclopropenone sensitization with weekly scalp DPC. The library gave individual cDNA molecules unique molecular identifiers. From the reads, TCRdb called clonotypes with MiXCR, one entry per CDR3 protein. The sample contains about 2,600 distinct CDR3 sequences, approximately 46% of which appear only once. This sample comprised whole blood, obtained before DPC sensitization or 2, 6, or about 24 weeks after (not recorded which). The receptors were sampled from an adult with alopecia areata. Some clones in this sample may be carry-over from other donors' samples. This table probably holds off-target reads from a library built for another chain.

The V and J genes are TRBV12-5 and TRBJ2-1; TRBD1 agrees at 7 bases. The CDR3 runs to 17 residues. From germline, CDR1 is LGHNT and CDR2 FRNRAP. V dropped 4 bases and J dropped 3; count of bases not matched to a gene: 12. The CDR3 here is CASGWTFGTENYNEQFF. CDR3 coding DNA: TGTGCTAGTGGTTGGACGTTTGGGACAGAGAACTACAATGAGCAGTTCTTC.

By share, this clonotype ranks as large. The CDR3 region has the DNA TGTGCCAGCAGCTTAGTCAATGAGCAGTTCTTC. Encoded protein: CASSLVNEQFF. The chain uses TRBV11-2 and TRBJ2-1; no clear D gene. Germline V gene data show CDR1 as SGHAT and CDR2 as FQNNGV. This CDR3 contains 11 residues. V lost 1 base, J lost 6 bases, and 1 base lay in between.

This clonotype was seen only a few times. The genes are TRBV10-3 and TRBJ2-3, with a weak D call TRBD1 (6 bases). Trimming cost V 4 bases and J 0 bases, with 11 bases left between them. This CDR3 is 15 amino acids long. The germline gives CDR1 ENHRY, CDR2 SYGVKD. The CDR3 loop is CAISVGGRSTDTQYF. CDR3 nucleotides: TGTGCCATCAGTGTAGGGGGACGAAGCACAGATACGCAGTATTTT.

The CDR3 loop reads CASSSKRTYNEQFF. The DNA for the CDR3 is TGTGCCAGCAGCTCGAAAAGGACCTACAATGAGCAGTTCTTC. The genes are TRBV7-2 and TRBJ2-1; D ambiguous. This CDR3 comprises 14 residues. Germline loops: CDR1 SGHTA, CDR2 FQGNSA. The germline V and J ends were trimmed by 4 bases and 2 bases, with 9 bases remaining between them.

The V call is TRBV7-2, the J call TRBJ2-7; D uncertain. CDR3 length equals 11 residues. Germline lookup yields CDR1 SGHTA and CDR2 FQGNSA. The V and J ends lost 2 bases and 5 bases respectively, with 4 bases between them. CDR3 nucleotides: TGTGCCAGCAGCTTACTCAACGAGCAGTACTTC. Amino acids: CASSLLNEQYF.

The chain has TRBV3-1 and TRBJ2-1; no firm D call. With 1 base removed from V and 11 bases from J, the gap between germline ends came to 12 bases. The CDR3 is 13 amino acids. Germline CDR1 and CDR2: LGHDT and YNNKEL (reference sequence). The CDR3 DNA reads as TGTGCCAGCAGCCAAGGGCAGGATCTTAAGCAGTTCTTC. This sequence encodes CASSQGQDLKQFF.

The CDR3 DNA follows: TGTGCCAGCAGCCGACAGGAGTTAGCGGGAGGGGACTACAATGAGCAGTTCTTC. Translation: CASSRQELAGGDYNEQFF. The chain carries TRBV4-2 and TRBJ2-1, with 11 bases lining up with TRBD2. V trimming: 4 bases; J trimming: 3 bases; junction bases outside the gene matches: 11. The CDR3 length is 18 residues. Germline V CDR1 and CDR2: LGHNA, YNFKEQ.

The genes are TRBV7-6 and TRBJ1-5; a possible D gene is TRBD1 (6 bases). The CDR3 length is 15 residues. The V gene lost 3 bases and the J gene lost 2 bases, with 11 bases spanning the gap. The germline V gene encodes CDR1 SGHVS and CDR2 FNYEAQ. The DNA of the CDR3 is TGTGCCAGCAGCTTCGGGGGGCAGGGCAATCAGCCCCAGCATTTT. It codes for CASSFGGQGNQPQHF.

The chain has TRBV27 and TRBJ2-2, with 8 bases lining up with TRBD2. The CDR3 has 15 amino acids. The V gene's germline CDR1 is MNHEY and CDR2 SMNVEV (reference sequence). Unmatched junction bases numbered 4, after V lost 4 bases and J lost 3 bases. This CDR3 reads CASSSGGRHTGELFF. As DNA, the CDR3 is TGTGCCAGCAGTTCGGGCGGGAGGCACACCGGGGAGCTGTTTTTT.

CDR3 nucleotide sequence: TGTGCCAGCTCTCGCATGGACAATGAGCAGTTCTTC. Its protein product is CASSRMDNEQFF. V gene TRBV18 combines with J gene TRBJ2-1; D gene unclear. The CDR3 sequence is 12 residues long. V lost 6 bases to trimming and J lost 5 bases, with 8 bases between them. CDR1 and CDR2 from the germline V gene are KGHSH and LQKENI.

This chain links TRBV7-9 with TRBJ1-5; the D is unclear. The germline V gene has CDR1 SEHNR and CDR2 FQNEAQ (reference sequence). This CDR3 is 15 amino acids long. V dropped 2 bases and J dropped 1 base, with 9 bases sitting between them. In nucleotides, the CDR3 is TGTGCCAGCAGCTTAAGTTTCGGGAGCAATCAGCCCCAGCATTTT. Protein: CASSLSFGSNQPQHF.

This clonotype occurred a few times. This chain uses TRBV20-1 with TRBJ2-7, with a possible D match to TRBD1 (6 bases). Germline V CDR1 and CDR2: DFQATT, SNEGSKA (reference sequence). The CDR3 length is 12 residues. The CDR3 is CKTHQGPGEQYF. The CDR3 DNA follows: TGCAAAACTCATCAGGGGCCGGGCGAGCAGTACTTC.

There are a few counts of this clonotype. The gene calls are TRBV20-1 and TRBJ2-1; 7 bases map to TRBD2. Losses at the gene ends were 4 bases for V and 4 bases for J; bases not matched to a gene: 10. This CDR3 has 15 residues. CDR1 and CDR2 from the germline V gene are DFQATT and SNEGSKA (reference sequence). The CDR3 DNA reads TGCAGTGCTACCCTTTGGGGGGAGGGATACAATGAGCAGTTCTTC. This sequence encodes CSATLWGEGYNEQFF.

This clonotype was seen a few times. The chain combines TRBV11-3 with TRBJ2-5; no clear D. This CDR3 spans 15 amino acids. V was cut by 4 bases and J by 0 bases, with 12 bases left in between. CDR1 and CDR2 from the germline V gene are SGHNT and YENEEA. CDR3 nucleotides: TGTGCCAGCAGCTCCGGTGTGAACCACCAAGAGACCCAGTACTTC. Translated, it gives CASSSGVNHQETQYF.

The rearrangement links TRBV20-1 to TRBJ2-1, with a possible D match to TRBD2 (6 bases). The CDR3 sequence is 12 residues long. The V end was cut by 5 bases, the J end by 7 bases, with 12 bases between. Germline-derived CDR1 and CDR2 are DFQATT and SNEGSKA (reference sequence). The CDR3 is CSAELRGNEQFF. In DNA, the CDR3 is TGCAGTGCTGAACTCCGGGGGAATGAGCAGTTCTTC.

The J gene is TRBJ2-7, the V gene TRBV7-6; no firm D call. V lost 11 bases, J lost 5 bases, and 7 bases lay in between. The CDR3 contains 9 residues. Germline CDR1 SGHVS, CDR2 FNYEAQ. CDR3 loop: CARYHEQYF. The CDR3 coding sequence is TGTGCCCGCTACCACGAGCAGTACTTC.

This clonotype occurred a few times. This rearrangement joins TRBV6-2 or TRBV6-3 to TRBJ2-5; D is perhaps TRBD1 or TRBD2 (6 bases each). The CDR3 totals 14 residues. Trimming removed 2 bases from V and 3 bases from J, with 10 bases in between. Germline assignment: CDR1 MNHEY and CDR2 SVGEGT. CDR3 region: CASSYAGQEETQYF. The CDR3, as DNA: TGTGCCAGCAGTTACGCGGGACAAGAAGAGACCCAGTACTTC.

The chain carries TRBV4-1 and TRBJ2-7; 10 nucleotides align to TRBD2. The germline gives CDR1 MGHRA, CDR2 YSYEKL. The CDR3 length is 16 residues. J gave up 2 bases and V 0 bases, and 4 bases lay outside the gene matches. In DNA form, the CDR3 reads TGCGCCAGCAGCCAAGATCCTAGCGGGAGCGCCTACGAGCAGTACTTC. Its protein is CASSQDPSGSAYEQYF.

The chain links TRBV14 to TRBJ2-3; the D is unclear. CDR1 is SGHDN, CDR2 FVKESK, per germline. CDR3 length equals 16 residues. V lost 0 bases and J 2 bases, leaving 12 bases between the germline ends. The CDR3 sequence is CASSQDLGLHTDTQYF. The DNA of the CDR3 is TGTGCCAGCAGCCAAGATCTAGGCTTACACACAGATACGCAGTATTTT.

The J gene is TRBJ2-6, the V gene TRBV9; 9 positions agree with TRBD2. The trim removed 4 bases at V and 2 bases at J, leaving 4 bases unmatched. From germline, CDR1 is SGDLS and CDR2 YYNGEE. The CDR3 is 16 amino acids. The CDR3 reads CASSPLAGAGANVLTF. DNA for the CDR3: TGTGCCAGCAGCCCATTAGCGGGAGCTGGGGCCAACGTCCTGACTTTC.

This chain joins TRBV6-5 and TRBJ2-3; TRBD2 matches at 7 bases. The CDR3 spans 22 residues. With V trimmed by 0 bases and J by 0 bases, 21 bases remained unmatched. CDR1 and CDR2 from the germline V gene are MNHEY and SVGAGI. CDR3 region: CASSYSNSLLAGEGSSTDTQYF. CDR3 coding DNA: TGTGCCAGCAGTTACTCGAATTCTCTTCTGGCGGGAGAGGGATCTAGCACAGATACGCAGTATTTT.

This sequence joins TRBV13 and TRBJ2-7; possibly TRBD1 or TRBD2 for D (5 bases each). Trimming took 7 bases from V and 2 from J, leaving 12 bases between them. This CDR3 contains 13 residues. The germline V gene has CDR1 PRHDT and CDR2 FYEKMQ (reference sequence). CDR3 region: CASKGMGAYEQYF. CDR3 coding DNA: TGTGCCAGCAAGGGCATGGGGGCCTACGAGCAGTACTTC.

The gene calls are TRBV28 and TRBJ2-3; D gene unclear. This CDR3 has 12 residues. Germline values: CDR1 MDHEN, CDR2 SYDVKM. V was trimmed by 8 bases and J by 7 bases, leaving 13 bases between them. This CDR3 reads CASGISLNTQYF. The CDR3 region has the DNA TGTGCCAGCGGAATTTCGTTAAATACGCAGTATTTT.

The gene calls are TRBV29-1 and TRBJ2-7; TRBD2 might be the D (6 bases). This CDR3 is 13 amino acids long. The V gene's germline CDR1 is SQVTM and CDR2 ANQGSEA. Trimming left V 6 bases short and J 0 bases short, with 12 bases between. CDR3 region: CSVVRGNSYEQYF. The CDR3 coding sequence is TGCAGCGTCGTCCGGGGGAACTCCTACGAGCAGTACTTC.

This clonotype is classed as large. The chain links TRBV7-8 to TRBJ2-2; D is uncertain. The CDR3 runs 15 residues. V lost 7 bases and J 1 base, leaving 13 bases between the germline ends. Germline V gene lookup returns CDR1 SGHVS and CDR2 FQNEAQ. CDR3 DNA sequence: TGTGCCAGCACCCCGAACCCTTTGAACACCGGGGAGCTGTTTTTT. Protein: CASTPNPLNTGELFF.

This clonotype has only a few counts. V and J are TRBV6-2 or TRBV6-3 and TRBJ2-5; no reliable D call. CDR3 length: 13 residues. Germline CDR1 MNHEY, CDR2 SVGEGT. Trimming shortened V by 6 bases and J by 2 bases, and 10 bases separated the two germline ends. CDR3 sequence: CASRPRIQETQYF. The CDR3 region has the DNA TGTGCCAGCAGGCCGAGGATTCAAGAGACCCAGTACTTC.